What follows are 16 T cell receptor beta chains derived from one specimen sequenced in a study of shared clonotypes between healthy human individuals. Some clones are missing from TCRdb's copy, which holds only in-frame ones; the method was immunoSEQ multiplex PCR. In the table there are about a million clones, 70% to 85% of which are singletons. Sequenced sample: memory CD4+ T cells from PBMCs. Specified subset: CD45RA-negative fraction. Receptors were obtained from a man aged 18 to 35 in good health. Some clones in this sample may be carry-over from other donors' samples.

This clone was found once. One end of the junction varies from germline; a read error may be responsible. The chain employs TRBV18 and TRBJ2-5; a possible D gene is TRBD1 (7 bases). The CDR3 contains 16 residues. CDR1 KGHSH and CDR2 LQKENI come from the germline V gene. The CDR3 protein is CASSPQRRDRQESQYF. The DNA of the CDR3 is TGTGCCAGCTCACCACAGAGGAGGGACAGACAAGAGTCCCAGTACTTC.

The chain combines TRBV11-2 with TRBJ2-7; 7 positions agree with TRBD2. The CDR3 extends over 15 amino acids. V was clipped by 0 bases and J by 7 bases; unmatched bases: 9. Germline CDR1 reads SGHAT; CDR2 reads FQNNGV. Here the CDR3 DNA reads TGTGCCAGCAGCTTAGAGCCCCTTAGAGCGGGAGAGCAGTACTTC. This codes for CASSLEPLRAGEQYF. The variable domain in full, completed from reference TRBV11-2 and TRBJ2-7, reads EAGVAQSPRYKIIEKRQSVAFWCNPISGHATLYWYQQILGQGPKLLIQFQNNGVVDDSQLPKDRFSAERLKGVDSTLKIQPAKLEDSAVYLCASSLEPLRAGEQYFGPGTRLTVT.

This clone was detected only a few times. Here the CDR3 DNA reads TGTGCCAGCAGCCAAGGGCGGGAGGGCCCCCACGAGCAGTACTTC. Its translation: CASSQGREGPHEQYF. This chain connects TRBV14 to TRBJ2-7; 9 bases are shared with TRBD2. The germline gives CDR1 SGHDN, CDR2 FVKESK. The CDR3 sequence is 15 residues long. V gave up 1 base and J gave up 5 bases; unmatched junction bases: 6.

With respect to this clone: This may stem from a read error, because a much larger clone lies one nucleotide away. The chain has TRBV30 and TRBJ1-2; D gene unclear. This CDR3 contains 12 residues. Looked up from germline, CDR1 is GTSNPN and CDR2 is SVGIG (reference sequence). The V end lost 4 bases, the J end lost 3 bases, and 9 bases lay between the germline ends. The CDR3 sequence is CAWNPSDYGYTF. The DNA for the CDR3 is TGTGCCTGGAACCCGAGCGACTATGGCTACACCTTC.

This chain joins TRBV11-3 and TRBJ2-1; possibly TRBD2 for D (6 bases). Trimming cost V 5 bases and J 8 bases, with 13 bases left between them. This CDR3 has 13 residues. Germline V CDR1 and CDR2: SGHNT, YENEEA. For the CDR3, the DNA is TGTGCCAGCAGCGGAGGGAGCACGCATGAGCAGTTCTTC. This encodes CASSGGSTHEQFF.

The chain is built from TRBV14 and TRBJ1-3; D remains ambiguous. Germline lookup yields CDR1 SGHDN and CDR2 FVKESK. The V end was cut by 0 bases, the J end by 0 bases, with 12 bases between. The CDR3 is 17 amino acids. CDR3 protein: CASSQEYLGLSGNTIYF. The CDR3 coding sequence is TGTGCCAGCAGCCAAGAATATTTGGGCCTCTCTGGAAACACCATATATTTT.

J is TRBJ1-4 and V is TRBV19, with TRBD1 matching over 10 bases. The CDR3 sequence is 18 residues long. Looked up from germline, CDR1 is LNHDA and CDR2 is SQIVND (reference sequence). The ends lost 9 bases at V and 0 bases at J; junction bases unmatched: 13. The CDR3 loop reads CARGFPGQGQATNEKLFF. As DNA, the CDR3 is TGTGCCAGGGGATTTCCGGGACAGGGGCAAGCAACTAATGAAAAACTGTTTTTT. Full variable domain (outside the CDR3, taken from reference TRBV19 and TRBJ1-4): DGGITQSPKYLFRKEGQNVTLSCEQNLNHDAMYWYRQDPGQGLRLIYYSQIVNDFQKGDIAEGYSVSREKKESFPLTVTSAQKNPTAFYLCARGFPGQGQATNEKLFFGSGTQLSVL.

The chain has TRBV5-4 and TRBJ2-7; a possible D gene is TRBD1 (6 bases). Germline V gene lookup returns CDR1 SGHNT and CDR2 YYREEE (reference sequence). Trimming stripped 0 bases from V and 6 bases from J, with 13 bases between. The length of the CDR3 is 14 residues. The CDR3 coding sequence is TGTGCCAGCAGCTTGGAGGGACAAGGACGCGAGCAGTACTTC. Protein: CASSLEGQGREQYF.

This chain connects TRBV11-1 to TRBJ1-3, with D possibly matching TRBD1 (5 bases). The V end lost 2 bases, the J end lost 0 bases, and 17 bases lay between the germline ends. CDR1 and CDR2 from the germline V gene are SGHAT and FQDESV (reference sequence). This CDR3 is 18 amino acids long. The CDR3 DNA follows: TGTGCCAGCAGCTTATACCTGGGGGGACCGAGCTCTGGAAACACCATATATTTT. This gives the protein CASSLYLGGPSSGNTIYF. Drawing the rest from reference TRBV11-1 and TRBJ1-3, the complete variable domain is EAEVAQSPRYKITEKSQAVAFWCDPISGHATLYWYRQILGQGPELLVQFQDESVVDDSQLPKDRFSAERLKGVDSTLKIQPAELGDSAMYLCASSLYLGGPSSGNTIYFGEGSWLTVV.

This rearrangement joins TRBV6-1 to TRBJ1-2, with D hard to call. Deletions cut 4 bases from V and 1 base from J, with 7 bases between. Germline CDR1 reads MNHNS; CDR2 reads SASEGT. The CDR3 has 13 amino acids. CDR3 region: CASSGRINYGYTF. The CDR3 bases are TGTGCCAGCAGTGGACGGATTAACTATGGCTACACCTTC.

The V gene is TRBV7-8, the J gene TRBJ2-7; 9 bases fit TRBD1. The germline gives CDR1 SGHVS, CDR2 FQNEAQ. The ends lost 4 bases at V and 1 base at J; junction bases unmatched: 11. The CDR3 runs to 17 residues. CDR3 nucleotide sequence: TGTGCCAGCAGCTCTCCGCCGGGGACAGGGAGATCCTACGAGCAGTACTTC. It codes for CASSSPPGTGRSYEQYF.

The V call is TRBV19, the J call TRBJ2-2; 8 bases are a match to TRBD1. The CDR3 loop spans 18 amino acids. The trim removed 3 bases at V and 6 bases at J, leaving 15 bases unmatched. Germline loops: CDR1 LNHDA, CDR2 SQIVND (reference sequence). The CDR3 DNA follows: TGTGCCAGTAGTATTGACGGACAGGGAAGAAGTAGTCCCGGGGAGCTGTTTTTT. Translated: CASSIDGQGRSSPGELFF.

A remark on this clone: This CDR3 is also generated by other DNA sequences in the sample. This chain links TRBV5-1 with TRBJ2-7; 11 nucleotides match TRBD2. The CDR3 loop spans 15 amino acids. Germline V gene data show CDR1 as SGHRS and CDR2 as YFSETQ. The junction had 4 bases not matched to a gene; V was cut back by 1 base and J by 4 bases. In nucleotides, the CDR3 is TGCGCCAGCAGCTTGAGACTAGCGGGGTTGTACGAGCAGTACTTC. Translated: CASSLRLAGLYEQYF.

V gene TRBV5-1 combines with J gene TRBJ1-2; 7 nucleotides match TRBD1. The junction had 10 bases not matched to a gene; V was cut back by 4 bases and J by 7 bases. This CDR3 region has 14 residues. Per germline, CDR1 SGHRS and CDR2 YFSETQ. The CDR3 sequence: CASSLIETGSGYTF. DNA of the CDR3: TGCGCCAGCAGCCTTATCGAGACAGGGAGTGGCTACACCTTC.

The chain has TRBV10-3 and TRBJ1-3, with D possibly TRBD1 on 6 matching bases. The germline V and J ends were trimmed by 10 bases and 1 base, with 14 bases remaining between them. CDR1 and CDR2 from the germline V gene are ENHRY and SYGVKD. This CDR3 region has 14 residues. The DNA of the CDR3 is TGTGCCACCCGGGGGGACATTTCTGGAAACACCATATATTTT. It specifies CATRGDISGNTIYF.

The chain recombines TRBV28 with TRBJ2-7, with D maybe TRBD2 (5 bases). V lost 6 bases and J lost 4, with 19 bases in between. The germline gives CDR1 MDHEN, CDR2 SYDVKM. The CDR3 runs 15 residues. This CDR3 is CASSPLGEHLYEQYF. The CDR3 DNA follows: TGTGCCAGCAGCCCCCTCGGGGAACACCTTTACGAGCAGTACTTC.